The 32 T cell receptor beta chains in this list originate from one sample, sequenced in a study of T-cell memory formation after mild COVID-19. TCRdb independently ran MiXCR on the 5' RACE reads; one entry per CDR3 protein. This sample has about 200,000 distinct CDR3 sequences, with roughly 10% found just once. Input material: PBMCs or a T cell subset sorted from them (not recorded which). The receptors come from a man aged 18 to 29 who had mild COVID-19 (a few samples of this study predate the infection). Cell type and time point are not known.

This sequence joins TRBV6-2 or TRBV6-3 and TRBJ2-3, with TRBD1 matching 7 bases. The CDR3 totals 16 residues. The J segment lost 6 bases and the V segment lost 0 bases, leaving 9 bases of the junction unmatched. CDR1 is MNHEY, CDR2 SVGEGT, per germline. Here the CDR3 reads CASSYSPGQYVDTQYF. CDR3 DNA sequence: TGTGCCAGCAGTTACTCACCGGGACAGTATGTGGATACGCAGTATTTT.

V gene TRBV7-2 combines with J gene TRBJ2-1, with 12 nucleotides matching TRBD2. V was clipped by 5 bases and J by 4 bases; unmatched bases: 3. The CDR3 is 15 amino acids. Germline assignment: CDR1 SGHTA and CDR2 FQGNSA. The CDR3 DNA sequence: TGTGCCAGCAGCATAACTAGCGGGGGGTACAATGAGCAGTTCTTC. It is translated as CASSITSGGYNEQFF. The entire variable domain, with the rest obtained from reference TRBV7-2 and TRBJ2-1, is as follows: GAGVSQSPSNKVTEKGKDVELRCDPISGHTALYWYRQSLGQGLEFLIYFQGNSAPDKSGLPSDRFSAERTGGSVSTLTIQRTQQEDSAVYLCASSITSGGYNEQFFGPGTRLTVL.

There are a few counts of this clonotype. V is TRBV24-1 and J is TRBJ2-1; D is unresolved. Trimming cost V 6 bases and J 9 bases, with 14 bases left between them. There are 13 residues in the CDR3. Looked up from germline, CDR1 is KGHDR and CDR2 is SFDVKD. This CDR3 is CATSITAGGEQFF. CDR3 sequence (DNA): TGTGCCACCAGTATAACAGCCGGCGGTGAGCAGTTCTTC.

CDR3 region: CSASDSRQGTYEQYF. CDR3 coding DNA: TGCAGTGCTAGCGACTCCCGACAGGGAACCTACGAGCAGTACTTC. V and J are TRBV20-1 and TRBJ2-7; 7 nucleotides agree with TRBD1. V was clipped by 3 bases and J by 2 bases; unmatched bases: 10. This CDR3 contains 15 residues. Germline V gene data show CDR1 as DFQATT and CDR2 as SNEGSKA (reference sequence).

The chain carries TRBV6-1 and TRBJ2-3; 8 bases agree with TRBD1. Germline V gene data show CDR1 as MNHNS and CDR2 as SASEGT. V lost 8 bases, J lost 4 bases, and 8 bases stayed unmatched. The CDR3 runs to 14 residues. The chain's CDR3 is CASGGQGFPDTQYF. The CDR3 DNA follows: TGTGCCAGCGGTGGACAGGGTTTTCCAGATACGCAGTATTTT.

The chain has TRBV6-1 and TRBJ2-3; D possibly corresponds to TRBD1 (6 bases). V dropped 6 bases and J dropped 4 bases, with 11 bases sitting between them. Germline CDR1 is MNHNS and CDR2 is SASEGT. The CDR3 runs to 13 residues. The CDR3 nucleotides are TGTGCCAGCAGAAAACAGGGAGCAGATACGCAGTATTTT. This sequence encodes CASRKQGADTQYF.

This clonotype turned up a few times. The J gene is TRBJ2-3, the V gene TRBV24-1; D is perhaps TRBD2 (6 bases). The CDR3 contains 12 residues. V dropped 12 bases and J dropped 8 bases, with 17 bases sitting between them. Germline loops: CDR1 KGHDR, CDR2 SFDVKD. The CDR3 region has the DNA TGTGCCGTGGGTCGCGGGGAATCTACGCAGTATTTT. Amino acid sequence: CAVGRGESTQYF.

The rearrangement uses TRBV27 and TRBJ2-3; maybe TRBD2 (6 bases). This CDR3 is built from 13 residues. Germline assignment: CDR1 MNHEY and CDR2 SMNVEV (reference sequence). V dropped 7 bases and J dropped 0 bases, with 8 bases sitting between them. The CDR3 is CASTGDSTDTQYF. The DNA of the CDR3 is TGTGCCAGCACGGGGGATAGCACAGATACGCAGTATTTT.

CDR3 coding DNA: TGTGCCAGCATTTTACAGGGCGGGGGCACTGAAGCTTTCTTT. Its protein product is CASILQGGGTEAFF. The V call is TRBV2, the J call TRBJ1-1, with D possibly being TRBD1 (6 bases). The V gene's germline CDR1 is SNHLY and CDR2 FYNNEI. V was cut by 7 bases and J by 4 bases, with 16 bases left in between. The CDR3 is 14 residues long.

In this sample, this clonotype turned up a few times. The chain employs TRBV4-2 and TRBJ2-2; D is possibly TRBD2 (7 bases). CDR3 length: 15 amino acids. Deletions cut 2 bases from V and 6 bases from J, with 13 bases between. Germline V CDR1 and CDR2: LGHNA, YNFKEQ. The DNA for the CDR3 is TGTGCCAGCAGCCAATTTAAGGGGGGGCCCGGGGAGCTGTTTTTT. Amino acid sequence: CASSQFKGGPGELFF.

The rearrangement links TRBV7-3 to TRBJ2-5; 8 nucleotides agree with TRBD1. The CDR3 spans 15 residues. Germline V CDR1 and CDR2: SGHTA, FQGTGA. The V and J ends lost 4 bases and 5 bases, in that order; junction bases with no gene match: 9. CDR3 region: CASSSRPGGRETQYF. CDR3 in DNA: TGTGCCAGCAGCTCCCGACCAGGGGGCCGTGAGACCCAGTACTTC. The complete variable domain, with remaining parts taken from reference TRBV7-3 and TRBJ2-5, reads GAGVSQTPSNKVTEKGKYVELRCDPISGHTALYWYRQSLGQGPEFLIYFQGTGAADDSGLPNDRFFAVRPEGSVSTLKIQRTERGDSAVYLCASSSRPGGRETQYFGPGTRLLVL.

The V gene is TRBV6-5, the J gene TRBJ2-7; the D gene is possibly TRBD1 (5 bases). The V end was cut by 8 bases, the J end by 0 bases, with 14 bases between. Germline CDR1 MNHEY, CDR2 SVGAGI. CDR3 length: 14 residues. CDR3 protein: CASRQLQGSYEQYV. CDR3 DNA sequence: TGTGCCAGCCGACAGCTCCAGGGCTCCTACGAGCAGTACGTC.

This clonotype was detected a few times. V gene TRBV6-2 or TRBV6-3 combines with J gene TRBJ2-5; D unresolved. Trimming left V 7 bases short and J 9 bases short, with 18 bases between. CDR3 length equals 13 residues. Germline lookup yields CDR1 MNHEY and CDR2 SVGEGT. The CDR3 protein is CASTPGPSKAQYF. CDR3 bases: TGTGCCAGCACCCCCGGGCCCTCCAAGGCCCAGTACTTC.

V is TRBV18 and J is TRBJ2-3; D remains unclear. Looked up from germline, CDR1 is KGHSH and CDR2 is LQKENI. The CDR3 is made up of 12 amino acids. The V and J ends lost 3 bases and 6 bases respectively, with 7 bases between them. The CDR3 here is CASSPSSDTQYF. DNA of the CDR3: TGTGCCAGCTCACCCAGTTCCGATACGCAGTATTTT.

This clonotype was observed a handful of times. J is TRBJ1-4 and V is TRBV11-2, with a possible D match to TRBD1 (5 bases). The V gene's germline CDR1 is SGHAT and CDR2 FQNNGV. V was cut by 1 base and J by 3 bases, with 18 bases left in between. The CDR3 extends over 18 amino acids. CDR3 residues: CASSLAGGVVRANEKLFF. CDR3 coding DNA: TGTGCCAGCAGCTTAGCGGGGGGGGTAGTGAGGGCTAATGAAAAACTGTTTTTT.

This clonotype has more than one count but fewer than ten. The chain has TRBV2 and TRBJ1-2, with D maybe TRBD1 (6 bases). This CDR3 has 12 residues. V dropped 8 bases and J dropped 8 bases, with 15 bases sitting between them. The germline V gene has CDR1 SNHLY and CDR2 FYNNEI. Here the CDR3 DNA reads TGTGCCAGCGAGGGGGGCCTTAAAGGCTACACCTTC. Translating gives CASEGGLKGYTF.

This clonotype was counted at least ten times. This chain joins TRBV7-6 and TRBJ2-3; TRBD1 agrees at 8 bases. Germline values: CDR1 SGHVS, CDR2 FNYEAQ. V lost 6 bases and J lost 1; bases outside the gene matches: 9. The CDR3 is 16 residues long. The CDR3 sequence is CASRSQGAQGTDTQYF. The CDR3 DNA reads as TGTGCCAGCAGGTCGCAGGGGGCGCAAGGCACAGATACGCAGTATTTT.

This clonotype was found a few times. The junction departs from germline at one end; a sequencing error may be responsible. The chain links TRBV7-7 to TRBJ1-1; D ambiguous. This CDR3 is built from 16 residues. From germline, CDR1 is SSHAT and CDR2 FNYEAQ (reference sequence). The CDR3 nucleotides are TGTGCTAGCAGCTTAGGTGGTCAAACTCTCAACACTGAAGCTTTCTTT. This encodes CASSLGGQTLNTEAFF. Drawing the rest from reference TRBV7-7 and TRBJ1-1, the complete variable domain is GAGVSQSPRYKVTKRGQDVTLRCDPISSHATLYWYQQALGQGPEFLTYFNYEAQPDKSGLPSDRFSAERPEGSISTLTIQRTEQRDSAMYRCASSLGGQTLNTEAFFGQGTRLTVV.

The chain combines TRBV4-1 with TRBJ2-7; possibly TRBD1 for D (5 bases). V was pared by 1 base and J by 0 bases, with 10 bases between. The CDR3 has 15 residues. Germline V gene lookup returns CDR1 MGHRA and CDR2 YSYEKL. The DNA of the CDR3 is TGCGCCAGCAGCCAAGCTGTAGACAGCTCCTACGAGCAGTACTTC. Translation gives CASSQAVDSSYEQYF.

The rearrangement uses TRBV7-2 and TRBJ1-6, with 7 bases fitting TRBD1. CDR1 and CDR2 (germline): SGHTA, FQGNSA. The CDR3 contains 14 residues. The junction had 7 bases not matched to a gene; V was cut back by 5 bases and J by 9 bases. Written as DNA, the CDR3 is TGTGCCAGCAGCGAGACCGGGACAGTTTCACCCCTCCACTTT. It codes for CASSETGTVSPLHF.

The V and J genes are TRBV5-1 and TRBJ2-1; TRBD2 matches at 7 bases. Germline values: CDR1 SGHRS, CDR2 YFSETQ. The CDR3 contains 15 residues. Trimming at V came to 4 bases and at J to 4 bases, leaving 8 bases not matched to a gene. As DNA, the CDR3 is TGCGCCAGCAGCCCCCCGGGGGGTTATTACAATGAGCAGTTCTTC. As protein: CASSPPGGYYNEQFF.

The genes are TRBV3-1 and TRBJ2-1, with 9 nucleotides matching TRBD1. V dropped 6 bases and J dropped 9; count of bases not matched to a gene: 6. The germline V gene encodes CDR1 LGHDT and CDR2 YNNKEL (reference sequence). The CDR3 consists of 13 residues. CDR3 sequence (DNA): TGTGCCAGCAGAGGGACAGGGTCCGGTGAGCAGTTCTTC. This codes for CASRGTGSGEQFF.

This clonotype appeared a few times. This chain links TRBV6-6 with TRBJ2-5; the D is unclear. Trimming removed 8 bases from V and 2 bases from J, with 12 bases in between. Germline V CDR1 and CDR2: MNHNY, SVGAGI (reference sequence). CDR3 size: 13 residues. CDR3 in amino acids: CASRRSFQETQYF. CDR3 sequence (DNA): TGTGCCAGCCGCCGGAGTTTTCAAGAGACCCAGTACTTC.

At least ten counts were recorded for this clonotype. The chain carries TRBV12-3 or TRBV12-4 and TRBJ1-1, with a weak D call TRBD1 (5 bases). The V gene lost 6 bases and the J gene lost 5 bases, with 13 bases spanning the gap. CDR3 length: 13 amino acids. CDR3 DNA: TGTGCCAGCAGCCGACAAGAGGGGACTGAAGCTTTCTTT. This gives the protein CASSRQEGTEAFF.

This clonotype was detected a few times. This chain links TRBV6-2 or TRBV6-3 with TRBJ2-5; 7 bases line up with TRBD2. The CDR3 runs 17 residues. Trimming cost V 5 bases and J 3 bases; bases outside gene matches: 15. The germline gives CDR1 MNHEY, CDR2 SVGEGT. CDR3 loop: CASSAALLGGTEETQYF. CDR3 bases: TGTGCCAGCAGTGCCGCGCTTTTGGGGGGGACCGAAGAGACCCAGTACTTC.

This clonotype was counted ten times or more. V is TRBV5-4 and J is TRBJ2-7, with TRBD1 as a possible D gene (6 bases). Germline lookup yields CDR1 SGHNT and CDR2 YYREEE (reference sequence). V was trimmed by 4 bases and J by 3 bases, leaving 14 bases between them. The CDR3 covers 14 residues. This CDR3 reads CASSLGLQGYEQYF. The CDR3 DNA follows: TGTGCCAGCAGCCTGGGCCTACAGGGCTACGAGCAGTACTTC. Filled out from reference TRBV5-4 and TRBJ2-7, the complete variable domain reads ETGVTQSPTHLIKTRGQQVTLRCSSQSGHNTVSWYQQALGQGPQFIFQYYREEENGRGNFPPRFSGLQFPNYSSELNVNALELDDSALYLCASSLGLQGYEQYFGPGTRLTVT.

This clonotype has ten or more counts. The chain uses TRBV7-2 and TRBJ1-2, with D hard to call. CDR3 size: 13 residues. Germline V gene sequence: CDR1 SGHTA, CDR2 FQGNSA. V lost 5 bases and J 2 bases, leaving 9 bases between the germline ends. CDR3 residues: CASSPATNYGYTF. In nucleotides, the CDR3 is TGTGCCAGCAGCCCGGCCACGAACTATGGCTACACCTTC. The full variable domain, in which reference TRBV7-2 and TRBJ1-2 provide the parts outside the CDR3, is GAGVSQSPSNKVTEKGKDVELRCDPISGHTALYWYRQSLGQGLEFLIYFQGNSAPDKSGLPSDRFSAERTGGSVSTLTIQRTQQEDSAVYLCASSPATNYGYTFGSGTRLTVV.

In DNA form, the CDR3 reads TGTGGCATCCGGACAGGGACACTCGACGAGCAGTACTTC. The encoded protein is CGIRTGTLDEQYF. The J gene is TRBJ2-7, the V gene TRBV6-1, with 8 positions matching TRBD1. Germline V gene data show CDR1 as MNHNS and CDR2 as SASEGT. This CDR3 has 13 residues.

This chain joins TRBV7-3 and TRBJ2-5; TRBD2 agrees at 11 bases. The CDR3 length is 15 residues. The trim removed 3 bases at V and 4 bases at J, leaving 4 bases unmatched. Germline loops: CDR1 SGHTA, CDR2 FQGTGA. CDR3 amino acids: CASSLLAGGSETQYF. The CDR3, as DNA: TGTGCCAGCAGCTTGCTAGCGGGGGGCTCAGAGACCCAGTACTTC.

The chain carries TRBV20-1 and TRBJ2-1; D unclear. This CDR3 contains 12 residues. Germline CDR1 reads DFQATT; CDR2 reads SNEGSKA (reference sequence). The V end was cut by 0 bases, the J end by 7 bases, with 7 bases between. The CDR3 sequence: CSARDSVNEQFF. The CDR3 region has the DNA TGCAGTGCTAGAGATTCAGTAAATGAGCAGTTCTTC.

This clonotype was counted only a few times. One end of the junction varies from germline; a read error may be responsible. The CDR3 here is CASSRDSDGLVF. The CDR3 DNA is TGCGCCAGCAGCCGCGACAGTGATGGGTTGGTCTTC. V gene TRBV5-1 combines with J gene TRBJ2-1; the D gene is possibly TRBD1 (5 bases). Germline V CDR1 and CDR2: SGHRS, YFSETQ. The CDR3 totals 12 residues.

V gene TRBV11-3 combines with J gene TRBJ2-7; either TRBD1 or TRBD2 may supply D (5 bases each). The germline gives CDR1 SGHNT, CDR2 YENEEA. The CDR3 extends over 12 amino acids. The V and J ends lost 4 bases and 7 bases respectively, with 11 bases between them. The CDR3 DNA reads TGTGCCAGCAGCTGGGACCTCCTTGAGCAGTACGTC. Amino acid sequence: CASSWDLLEQYV.